This T cell receptor (beta chain) was observed in a study of neurological immune-mediated disorders. Study-wide results and caveats: None of the CDR3 amino acid sequences of expanded clones recurred across subjects, suggesting private repertoires in all groups.

As for the cDNA, it was generated by 5'RACE with 10-nucleotide random UMIs. TCRdb used MiXCR to reprocess the 5' RACE reads, holding one entry per CDR3 protein. The table records 40,000 or so distinct CDR3 sequences, over 2% of them present only once. This clonotype was observed many times. Its antigen is as yet unknown. The CDR3 runs 16 residues. V lost 5 bases and J lost 4, with 17 bases in between. Germline CDR1 and CDR2: SGHTA and FQGTGA. This sequence originates from a man aged 50-60 years with multiple sclerosis. J is TRBJ2-2 and V is TRBV7-3, with a tentative D call TRBD2 (7 bases). The sequencing sample was made of PBMCs. The CDR3 DNA sequence: TGTGCCAGCAGCCCCGTGGGGGGGCTGGGCACCGGGGAGCTGTTTTTT. Its protein is CASSPVGGLGTGELFF.